Listed below are T cell receptor beta chains from one sample, sequenced in a study of technical replicates of blood from several donors. Sequencing used immunoSEQ multiplex PCR; TCRdb keeps in-frame clones, though not all of them. The sample includes around 60,000 clones, nearly 95% of them seen just once. The sequencing input was PBMCs. The receptors originated from a human donor in good health. Some clones in this sample may be carry-over from other donors' samples. CDR3s include the opening cysteine and the closing phenylalanine or tryptophan. Each record gives: V gene, D gene, clone size, J gene, CDR3 DNA, CDR3 protein. D genes are given only for firm matches. Rows give clone size only sometimes, using once, few, many, or a class for an expanded clone.

v_call: TRBV7-6
d_call: -
clone_size: few
j_call: TRBJ1-5
cdr3_nt: TGTGCCAGCAGCTTAGAAGCGGGGCGGGCCCAGCATTTT
cdr3_aa: CASSLEAGRAQHF

v_call: TRBV30
d_call: -
clone_size: -
j_call: TRBJ2-5
cdr3_nt: TGTGCCTGGAGTGTTCTGAGAGAGACCCAGTACTTC
cdr3_aa: CAWSVLRETQYF

v_call: TRBV11-3
d_call: TRBD2
clone_size: -
j_call: TRBJ2-1
cdr3_nt: TGTGCCAGCAGCCGGGTGGGCGGGAGAGGGGATGAGCAGTTCTTC
cdr3_aa: CASSRVGGRGDEQFF

v_call: TRBV9
d_call: TRBD1
clone_size: once
j_call: TRBJ1-4
cdr3_nt: TGTGCCAGCAGCGTGGGGGACAGGGGGCGCGGGAAGGGGAGGTATGAAAAACTGTTTTTT
cdr3_aa: CASSVGDRGRGKGRYEKLFF

v_call: TRBV7-2
d_call: TRBD2
clone_size: -
j_call: TRBJ2-4
cdr3_nt: TGTGCCAGCAGCTTAGAATCTGCGAGCGGGAGGGCCAAAAACATTCAGTACTTC
cdr3_aa: CASSLESASGRAKNIQYF

v_call: TRBV2
d_call: -
clone_size: -
j_call: TRBJ2-5
cdr3_nt: TGTGCCAGCAGTGAAGTCGGAAGGGGCAGGGGAAGGGAAGAGACCCAGTACTTC
cdr3_aa: CASSEVGRGRGREETQYF

v_call: TRBV10-3
d_call: TRBD2
clone_size: -
j_call: TRBJ2-7
cdr3_nt: TGTGCCATCAGTGAGTCTTTCCAGACTAGCGGGAGTGGCGAGCAGTACTTC
cdr3_aa: CAISESFQTSGSGEQYF

v_call: TRBV7-6
d_call: -
clone_size: -
j_call: TRBJ2-6
cdr3_nt: TGTGCCAGCATGGTGTCGGGCTCTGGGGCCAACGTCCTGACTTTC
cdr3_aa: CASMVSGSGANVLTF

v_call: TRBV6-5
d_call: -
clone_size: -
j_call: TRBJ1-2
cdr3_nt: TGTGCCAGCAGGCGCGGAGTTGGTAACTATGGCTACACCTTC
cdr3_aa: CASRRGVGNYGYTF

v_call: TRBV5-6
d_call: TRBD1
clone_size: -
j_call: TRBJ2-6
cdr3_nt: TGTGCCAGCACCGGGACAGGTCGTCTTGGGGCCAACGTCCTGACTTTC
cdr3_aa: CASTGTGRLGANVLTF

v_call: TRBV11-2
d_call: -
clone_size: -
j_call: TRBJ2-1
cdr3_nt: TGTGCCAGCAGCTTAGTCAGGGGAATTGGCAATGAGCAGTTCTTC
cdr3_aa: CASSLVRGIGNEQFF

v_call: TRBV2
d_call: TRBD1
clone_size: -
j_call: TRBJ2-7
cdr3_nt: TGTGCCAGCAGGGGGGGACAGGGGGCCGTCGAGCAGTACTTC
cdr3_aa: CASRGGQGAVEQYF

v_call: TRBV30
d_call: -
clone_size: once
j_call: TRBJ2-1
cdr3_nt: TGTGCCTGGAGTAACTTAGATGAGCAGTTCTTC
cdr3_aa: CAWSNLDEQFF

v_call: TRBV5-1
d_call: TRBD1
clone_size: -
j_call: TRBJ1-4
cdr3_nt: TGCGCCAGCAGCTGGGACAGTGGTAATGAAAAACTGTTTTTT
cdr3_aa: CASSWDSGNEKLFF

v_call: TRBV30
d_call: TRBD1
clone_size: -
j_call: TRBJ1-4
cdr3_nt: TGTGCCTGGAGTGTAGTGGACAGGGGGATAACTAATGAAAAACTGTTTTTT
cdr3_aa: CAWSVVDRGITNEKLFF

v_call: TRBV29-1
d_call: -
clone_size: -
j_call: TRBJ1-1
cdr3_nt: TGCAGCGTTGGGGAGGGCCAGAACACTGAAGCTTTCTTT
cdr3_aa: CSVGEGQNTEAFF

v_call: TRBV6-6
d_call: TRBD1
clone_size: -
j_call: TRBJ2-2
cdr3_nt: TGTGCCAGCAGTCGGACAGGGCCGAACACCGGGGAGCTGTTTTTT
cdr3_aa: CASSRTGPNTGELFF

v_call: TRBV28
d_call: TRBD1
clone_size: -
j_call: TRBJ1-6
cdr3_nt: TGTGCCAGCAGTTTAGGAGGGGGCGTGTATTCACCCCTCCACTTT
cdr3_aa: CASSLGGGVYSPLHF

v_call: TRBV9
d_call: -
clone_size: -
j_call: TRBJ2-3
cdr3_nt: TGTGCCAGCAGCGTAGAGGGGGGGCAGTGGGCGTCGAGCACAGATACGCAGTATTTT
cdr3_aa: CASSVEGGQWASSTDTQYF

v_call: TRBV30
d_call: -
clone_size: -
j_call: TRBJ1-5
cdr3_nt: TGTGCCTGGAGTCCGTTCTCGGGGAGCAATCAGCCCCAGCATTTT
cdr3_aa: CAWSPFSGSNQPQHF

v_call: TRBV18
d_call: -
clone_size: -
j_call: TRBJ1-2
cdr3_nt: TGTGCCAGCTCACCAGGCCTAGTAGCTGGCGGGGACTATGGCTACACCTTC
cdr3_aa: CASSPGLVAGGDYGYTF

v_call: TRBV18
d_call: -
clone_size: -
j_call: TRBJ2-7
cdr3_nt: TGTGCCAGCTCGCCTGGGGGGAACACCGAGCAGTACTTC
cdr3_aa: CASSPGGNTEQYF

v_call: TRBV2
d_call: TRBD1
clone_size: -
j_call: TRBJ2-7
cdr3_nt: TGTGCCAGCACCCCCGGGGACAGAACCTACGAGCAGTACTTC
cdr3_aa: CASTPGDRTYEQYF

v_call: TRBV12-5
d_call: TRBD1
clone_size: -
j_call: TRBJ1-3
cdr3_nt: TGTGCTAGTGGTCCTGACAGGGTTTGGACTGGAAACACCATATATTTT
cdr3_aa: CASGPDRVWTGNTIYF

v_call: TRBV4-3
d_call: TRBD2
clone_size: -
j_call: TRBJ2-3
cdr3_nt: TGCGCCAGCAGCCGTAACCCTAGCGGGGTAACCACAGATACGCAGTATTTT
cdr3_aa: CASSRNPSGVTTDTQYF

v_call: TRBV4-2
d_call: TRBD2
clone_size: -
j_call: TRBJ2-3
cdr3_nt: TGTGCCAGCAGCCTAGGACTAGCGGGCGGACCTGGTTTGGATACGCAGTATTTT
cdr3_aa: CASSLGLAGGPGLDTQYF

v_call: TRBV18
d_call: TRBD1
clone_size: -
j_call: TRBJ1-5
cdr3_nt: TGTGCCAGCTCACAGGGACAGGGGGCCTATCAGCCCCAGCATTTT
cdr3_aa: CASSQGQGAYQPQHF

v_call: TRBV12-5
d_call: -
clone_size: -
j_call: TRBJ2-3
cdr3_nt: TGTGCTAGTGGTTTGGTACTAGTGGACAGCCTCACGCAGTATTTT
cdr3_aa: CASGLVLVDSLTQYF

v_call: TRBV11-2
d_call: -
clone_size: -
j_call: TRBJ1-4
cdr3_nt: TGTGCCAGCAGCGCAAAACAGGGCCGGGACGAAAAACTGTTTTTT
cdr3_aa: CASSAKQGRDEKLFF

v_call: TRBV6-6
d_call: TRBD1
clone_size: -
j_call: TRBJ2-7
cdr3_nt: TGTGCCAGCAGTTACTCTGGACAGGGCTACGAGCAGTACTTC
cdr3_aa: CASSYSGQGYEQYF

v_call: TRBV2
d_call: TRBD1
clone_size: once
j_call: TRBJ1-6
cdr3_nt: TGTGCCAGCAGTGTGGGACAGGGTAATTCACCCCTCCACTTT
cdr3_aa: CASSVGQGNSPLHF

v_call: TRBV7-2
d_call: -
clone_size: once
j_call: TRBJ2-1
cdr3_nt: TGTGCCAGCAGCTCAACGGCGGGACTGTACAATGAGCAGTTCTTC
cdr3_aa: CASSSTAGLYNEQFF

v_call: TRBV2
d_call: -
clone_size: -
j_call: TRBJ1-2
cdr3_nt: TGTGCCAGTACGGGGTCGCAGGGGCCGCTCTATGGCTACACCTTC
cdr3_aa: CASTGSQGPLYGYTF

v_call: TRBV4-3
d_call: -
clone_size: -
j_call: TRBJ2-7
cdr3_nt: TGCGCCAGCAGCCAAGATAAAGGGGGTTACGAGCAGTACTTC
cdr3_aa: CASSQDKGGYEQYF

v_call: TRBV6-1
d_call: -
clone_size: -
j_call: TRBJ2-3
cdr3_nt: TGTGCCGGGACGAGCGGGTGGGGCACAGATACGCAGTATTTT
cdr3_aa: CAGTSGWGTDTQYF

v_call: TRBV5-6
d_call: TRBD1
clone_size: -
j_call: TRBJ1-4
cdr3_nt: TGTGCCAGCAGCTCGGCAGGGGGTGGAGGGAGACTGTTTTTT
cdr3_aa: CASSSAGGGGRLFF

v_call: TRBV18
d_call: -
clone_size: -
j_call: TRBJ2-5
cdr3_nt: TGTGCCAGCTCACGGGACTTAGCCAGCGGCCAAGAGACCCAGTACTTC
cdr3_aa: CASSRDLASGQETQYF

v_call: TRBV4-1
d_call: -
clone_size: -
j_call: TRBJ2-3
cdr3_nt: TGCGCCAGCAGCCAAGGGCCAACAGCGAGGGCCGGGAGCACAGATACGCAGTATTTT
cdr3_aa: CASSQGPTARAGSTDTQYF

v_call: TRBV5-5
d_call: -
clone_size: -
j_call: TRBJ1-6
cdr3_nt: TGTGCCAGCAGCCTGGAAAACGACAGGCCCCTCCACTTT
cdr3_aa: CASSLENDRPLHF

v_call: TRBV6-5
d_call: -
clone_size: -
j_call: TRBJ1-5
cdr3_nt: TGTGCCAGCAGTTACTCCCCGGGTCATCAGCCCCAGCATTTT
cdr3_aa: CASSYSPGHQPQHF

v_call: TRBV11-2
d_call: -
clone_size: -
j_call: TRBJ1-1
cdr3_nt: TGTGCCAGCAGCTCCCCCACTTGGGCCCGCCGTGCTGAAGCTTTCTTT
cdr3_aa: CASSSPTWARRAEAFF

v_call: TRBV7-4
d_call: -
clone_size: -
j_call: TRBJ2-3
cdr3_nt: TGTGCCAGCTGGGTAGCCCACTGCACAGATACGCAGTATTTT
cdr3_aa: CASWVAHCTDTQYF

v_call: TRBV6-1
d_call: TRBD2
clone_size: -
j_call: TRBJ2-3
cdr3_nt: TGTGCCAGCAGCTCGGGACTAGCGGGGTTAGATACGCAGTATTTT
cdr3_aa: CASSSGLAGLDTQYF

v_call: TRBV5-1
d_call: -
clone_size: -
j_call: TRBJ2-3
cdr3_nt: TGCGCCAGCAGCCGCGGCGCGGGGAACACAGATACGCAGTATTTT
cdr3_aa: CASSRGAGNTDTQYF